These 4 T cell receptor beta chains originate from one sample sequenced in a study of blood T cell repertoires in COVID-19. Clones were sequenced by immunoSEQ multiplex PCR, and TCRdb holds only the in-frame ones, with some missing. The sample contains tens of thousands of clones, roughly 93% of which appear only once. Sample: peripheral blood. All receptors come from a human donor in a cohort sampled during active COVID-19.

The chain recombines TRBV29-1 with TRBJ2-1; TRBD2 matches at 9 bases. The germline CDR1 and CDR2 sequences are SQVTM and ANQGSEA. V lost 8 bases, J lost 7 bases, and 9 bases stayed unmatched. The CDR3 totals 13 residues. CDR3 amino acids: CSTGTSLQNEQFF. CDR3 nucleotides: TGCAGCACTGGGACTAGCTTACAGAATGAGCAGTTCTTC.

CDR3 DNA sequence: TGCGCCAGCAGCTTAAATAAGCGGGAGGAAGATACGCAGTATTTT. Encoded protein: CASSLNKREEDTQYF. V and J are TRBV5-1 and TRBJ2-3; 9 bases fit TRBD2. The junction had 6 bases not matched to a gene; V was cut back by 2 bases and J by 5 bases. This CDR3 is built from 15 residues. Germline CDR1 is SGHRS and CDR2 is YFSETQ. The variable domain in full, completed from reference TRBV5-1 and TRBJ2-3, reads KAGVTQTPRYLIKTRGQQVTLSCSPISGHRSVSWYQQTPGQGLQFLFEYFSETQRNKGNFPGRFSGRQFSNSRSEMNVSTLELGDSALYLCASSLNKREEDTQYFGPGTRLTVL.

The chain recombines TRBV24-1 with TRBJ2-3; D not resolved. CDR1 is KGHDR and CDR2 is SFDVKD in the germline V gene. The CDR3 spans 15 residues. V was trimmed by 2 bases and J by 1 base, leaving 9 bases between them. CDR3 protein: CATSDSPSGTDTQYF. DNA of the CDR3: TGTGCCACCAGTGATTCGCCCAGCGGCACAGATACGCAGTATTTT.

The chain couples TRBV5-1 to TRBJ2-3, with TRBD1 identical over 8 bases. After removal of 3 bases from V and 3 bases from J, the junction contained 6 bases not matched to a gene. Germline V gene lookup returns CDR1 SGHRS and CDR2 YFSETQ. CDR3 length: 15 amino acids. The CDR3 region has the DNA TGCGCCAGCAGCTCGACAGGGGAGCGGACAGATACGCAGTATTTT. This encodes CASSSTGERTDTQYF.